These 17 T cell receptor beta chains came from one sample sequenced in a study of blood T cell repertoires in COVID-19. Profiled with immunoSEQ multiplex PCR; TCRdb holds only in-frame clones, not every one. The sample has around 150,000 clones; about 80% are singletons. Sequencing was done on a sample of peripheral blood. These receptors originate from a woman between 35 and 50 years old with COVID-19, enrolled during active disease.

As DNA, the CDR3 is TGCGCCAGCAGCAGCAATACAGGGACAGATACGCAGTATTTT. Protein product: CASSSNTGTDTQYF. This chain joins TRBV5-1 and TRBJ2-3; tentative D call: TRBD1 (6 bases). Trimming shortened V by 4 bases and J by 3 bases, and 12 bases separated the two germline ends. The CDR3 runs 14 residues. CDR1 is SGHRS, CDR2 YFSETQ, per germline.

V and J are TRBV28 and TRBJ1-5, with D perhaps TRBD1 (6 bases). The CDR3 spans 15 residues. Germline V gives CDR1 MDHEN, CDR2 SYDVKM. Trimming stripped 7 bases from V and 2 bases from J, with 15 bases between. The CDR3 region is CASIGAAGGNQPQHF. The CDR3 region has the DNA TGTGCCAGCATAGGGGCCGCAGGGGGCAATCAGCCCCAGCATTTT.

J is TRBJ2-7 and V is TRBV2; 10 bases line up with TRBD1. Per the germline V gene, CDR1 is SNHLY and CDR2 is FYNNEI. The CDR3 covers 13 residues. The V and J ends lost 7 bases and 6 bases, in that order; junction bases with no gene match: 6. The CDR3 bases are TGTGCCAGCACCCGGGACAGGGGTGGCGAGCAGTACTTC. Protein sequence: CASTRDRGGEQYF.

This clone was found many times. The chain employs TRBV18 and TRBJ1-1; a possible D gene is TRBD1 (6 bases). Germline V gives CDR1 KGHSH, CDR2 LQKENI. The CDR3 loop spans 18 amino acids. Trimming removed 1 base from V and 4 bases from J, with 22 bases in between. The CDR3 coding sequence is TGTGCCAGCTCACCACTCCTTACGACAGGATTAATGGGCACTGAAGCTTTCTTT. It encodes CASSPLLTTGLMGTEAFF.

The rearrangement joins TRBV21-1 to TRBJ2-1; TRBD2 was called by the table and not checked on the DNA. TRBV21-1 is classified as a pseudogene. The CDR3 runs 16 residues. CDR3 sequence: CASNLLLEGRYNEQFF. In DNA, the CDR3 is TGTGCCAGCAATTTGTTGCTGGAGGGCCGGTACAATGAGCAGTTCTTC.

This clone has at least ten counts. The CDR3 region has the DNA TGCGCCAGCAGCCAAGATTTTCTAGGAAGCTCTGGAAACACCATATATTTT. This codes for CASSQDFLGSSGNTIYF. The rearrangement uses TRBV4-1 and TRBJ1-3, with D unclear. V lost 0 bases and J 0 bases, leaving 12 bases between the germline ends. This CDR3 has 17 amino acids. CDR1 is MGHRA, CDR2 YSYEKL, per germline.

The V call is TRBV30, the J call TRBJ1-4; D is uncertain. This CDR3 has 14 amino acids. The V gene's germline CDR1 is GTSNPN and CDR2 SVGIG (reference sequence). The germline V and J ends were trimmed by 2 bases and 5 bases, with 12 bases remaining between them. DNA of the CDR3: TGTGCCTGGAGTTCGGGAAGTGGGAATGAAAAACTGTTTTTT. It translates to CAWSSGSGNEKLFF.

The chain carries TRBV29-1 and TRBJ2-2; TRBD2 might be the D (5 bases). The CDR3 has 14 residues. V was cut by 7 bases and J by 7 bases, with 19 bases left in between. Per the germline V gene, CDR1 is SQVTM and CDR2 is ANQGSEA. CDR3 loop: CSALAHFSSGELFF. The CDR3 DNA is TGCAGCGCTCTAGCACACTTTAGCAGCGGGGAGCTGTTTTTT.

The chain couples TRBV20-1 to TRBJ1-2; D uncertain. In germline, CDR1 is DFQATT, CDR2 SNEGSKA (reference sequence). The CDR3 runs 12 residues. Trimming took 3 bases from V and 2 from J, leaving 7 bases between them. In nucleotides, the CDR3 is TGCAGTGCTAGTCCAGGCAACTATGGCTACACCTTC. Encoded protein: CSASPGNYGYTF.

The sample holds many counts of this clone. The V and J genes are TRBV3-1 (or the pseudogene TRBV3-2) and TRBJ1-1, with D unresolved. The V end lost 4 bases, the J end lost 1 base, and 4 bases lay between the germline ends. The CDR3 contains 12 residues. Germline loops: CDR1 LGHDT, CDR2 YNNKEL (reference sequence). CDR3 residues: CASSPGNTEAFF. CDR3 bases: TGTGCCAGCAGCCCAGGGAACACTGAAGCTTTCTTT.

The V call is TRBV5-6, the J call TRBJ2-7; TRBD1 might be the D (5 bases). CDR1 is SGHDT and CDR2 is YYEEEE in the germline V gene. Trimming removed 2 bases at V and 2 bases at J, with 11 bases between. The CDR3 runs to 14 residues. The CDR3 reads CASSFSRGPYEQYF. Written as DNA, the CDR3 is TGTGCCAGCAGCTTTAGTAGGGGCCCCTACGAGCAGTACTTC. Together with reference TRBV5-6 and TRBJ2-7, the CDR3 gives the full variable domain: DAGVTQSPTHLIKTRGQQVTLRCSPKSGHDTVSWYQQALGQGPQFIFQYYEEEERQRGNFPDRFSGHQFPNYSSELNVNALLLGDSALYLCASSFSRGPYEQYFGPGTRLTVT.

The chain recombines TRBV28 with TRBJ2-7; 9 bases match TRBD1. There are 15 residues in the CDR3. V was clipped by 6 bases and J by 5 bases; unmatched bases: 11. The V gene's germline CDR1 is MDHEN and CDR2 SYDVKM. The CDR3 region has the DNA TGTGCCAGCAGATCCGGGACAGGGTCTATTCACGAGCAGTACTTC. Amino acids: CASRSGTGSIHEQYF.

J is TRBJ1-1 and V is TRBV27; TRBD1 aligns across 7 bases. The CDR3 totals 16 residues. Trimming at V came to 6 bases and at J to 5 bases, leaving 15 bases not matched to a gene. The germline V gene encodes CDR1 MNHEY and CDR2 SMNVEV (reference sequence). The CDR3 nucleotides are TGTGCCAGCAGATCCGCGGCGACAGGGTGGTTAACTGAAGCTTTCTTT. It is translated as CASRSAATGWLTEAFF.

The V call is TRBV28, the J call TRBJ2-2; TRBD1 agrees at 8 bases. The length of the CDR3 is 19 residues. Germline V CDR1 and CDR2: MDHEN, SYDVKM. V trimming: 4 bases; J trimming: 6 bases; junction bases outside the gene matches: 19. CDR3 in amino acids: CASSSPLTNDRGLAGELFF. CDR3 nucleotides: TGTGCCAGCAGTTCCCCACTTACAAATGACAGGGGATTGGCCGGGGAGCTGTTTTTT. Drawing the rest from reference TRBV28 and TRBJ2-2, the complete variable domain is DVKVTQSSRYLVKRTGEKVFLECVQDMDHENMFWYRQDPGLGLRLIYFSYDVKMKEKGDIPEGYSVSREKKERFSLILESASTNQTSMYLCASSSPLTNDRGLAGELFFGEGSRLTVL.

A single count supports this clone. CDR3 sequence reads: CAWSQGPKPFF. The CDR3 DNA reads as TGTGCCTGGAGTCAGGGCCCGAAGCCGTTCTTC. V is TRBV30 and J is TRBJ2-1; possibly TRBD1 for D (5 bases). From germline, CDR1 is GTSNPN and CDR2 SVGIG (reference sequence). Trimming removed 2 bases from V and 15 bases from J, with 14 bases in between. There are 11 residues in the CDR3.

This chain connects TRBV21-1 to TRBJ2-7; the table calls TRBD2, which could not be checked here. TRBV21-1 is annotated as a pseudogene. CDR3 length equals 14 residues. The CDR3 here is CASSTAGGPYEQYF. The CDR3 DNA reads TGTGCCAGCAGCACAGCGGGAGGACCCTACGAGCAGTACTTC.

This chain connects TRBV7-2 to TRBJ2-3; possibly TRBD2 for D (5 bases). The CDR3 is 14 amino acids. Germline loops: CDR1 SGHTA, CDR2 FQGNSA. V was cut by 2 bases and J by 10 bases, with 16 bases left in between. For the CDR3, the DNA is TGTGCCAGCAGCTTATTTAGGGTTATGGACTCGCAGTATTTT. It yields the protein CASSLFRVMDSQYF.